This TCR beta chain was recorded in a study of T cell clonotyping in hematopoietic cell transplantation. Overall study results and limits: Without cell sorting, CD4 versus CD8 contributions remain unresolved. Pathologically expanded recipient clonotypes increased progressively from day 30 to day 180 as diversity fell.

Notes on this clone: Its matching antigen is unknown. At one boundary the junction diverges from the germline segment, which might be a read error.

Germline values: CDR1 WSHSY, CDR2 SAAADI. The CDR3 loop spans 12 amino acids. The assay was immunoSEQ multiplex PCR, and TCRdb's table has in-frame clones only and misses some. The data show about 43,000 clones, 95% seen once. The clonotype originates from a man aged 25-45 years in good health. Some clones in this sample may be carry-over from other donors' samples. The chain has TRBV10-2 and TRBJ2-4, with 7 bases aligning to TRBD2. Sequencing input: peripheral blood mononuclear cells. CDR3 coding DNA: TGCGCCAGCAGTGGGCCAGCGGGAATCCTATCGTTC. This encodes CASSGPAGILSF.